This record concerns one TCR beta chain sequence. Its target is unknown. The sample belongs to a study of Ad26.COV2.S vaccination and SARS-CoV-2 variants. Study-wide context: Once, or twice with 56 days between doses, Ad26.COV2.S was given intramuscularly. Study conclusions and caveats: Total responses of T cells may have been underestimated by the analyses of TCR breadth and depth.

Specified treatment: some 20 received Ad26.COV2.S at low or high dose, single or two shots; about five received placebo; per-sample allocation not given. Material that was analyzed had been drawn on day 63 after the first vaccine or placebo injection. It was an adult aged 18-55 years in Boston who was the donor. Libraries were prepared by immunoSEQ multiplex PCR; TCRdb keeps only in-frame clonotypes and omits some of them. The sample shows roughly 450,000 clones, around nine tenths of them seen only once. The origin of this receptor is a person between 18 and 65 years old who received the Ad26.COV2.S COVID-19 vaccine or a placebo. The source material was peripheral blood, sampled in a trial of Ad26.COV2.S vaccine versus placebo.

The CDR3, as DNA: TGTGCCACCAGTGCTTCGGGGGCAACTGGAAACACCATATATTTT. Encoded protein: CATSASGATGNTIYF. The chain combines TRBV24-1 with TRBJ1-3, with D possibly TRBD1 on 6 matching bases. Per germline, CDR1 KGHDR and CDR2 SFDVKD. There are 15 residues in the CDR3. V shed 5 bases and J shed 2 bases, with 12 bases lying between them.